This is a list of T cell receptor beta chains from one sample in a study of T-cell reconstitution after alpha-beta-depleted transplantation in children. TCRdb ran MiXCR on the PCR reads and lists one entry per CDR3 protein. The table records 95,000 to 150,000 distinct CDR3 sequences, 20% to 25% of them present only once. The sequencing here drew on PBMCs, mostly from graft donor cells, taken 180 days after TCRalphabeta/CD19-depleted stem cell transplant. Receptors were obtained from a male patient aged 2 to 9 who had a stem cell transplant for chronic granulomatous disease, so the T cells may come from the graft donor. Each CDR3 is given with its conserved first and last residue. D genes are given only for firm matches. Expanded clones get a size class; other rows say once, few or many, or leave the size out.

size	D	V	J	DNA	CDR3
many	-	TRBV2	TRBJ2-1	TGTGCCAGCACCGAGGGGGGGCTAGCGTCCTACAATGAGCAGTTCTTC	CASTEGGLASYNEQFF
few	TRBD2	TRBV7-6	TRBJ2-3	TGTGCCAGCAGCCCATCCCCCGGACTAGCGACAGATACGCAGTATTTT	CASSPSPGLATDTQYF
-	TRBD2	TRBV20-1	TRBJ2-1	TGCAGTGCTAGACGGGGCGGGAGGGCCGGTGAGCAGTTCTTC	CSARRGGRAGEQFF
-	TRBD2	TRBV4-2	TRBJ2-1	TGTGCCAGCAGCCACCCCGGGACTAGCGGGGACAATGAGCAGTTCTTC	CASSHPGTSGDNEQFF
few	TRBD1	TRBV12-3/TRBV12-4	TRBJ1-6	TGTGCCAGCCGACAGGGGATGGGGTCACCCCTCCACTTT	CASRQGMGSPLHF
few	-	TRBV15	TRBJ2-3	TGTGCCACCAGCCTACCAGGCGGGAACACAGATACGCAGTATTTT	CATSLPGGNTDTQYF
many	TRBD1	TRBV12-3/TRBV12-4	TRBJ2-5	TGTGCCAGCAGTCCTCCGGGACAGGGGGGAGAGACCCAGTACTTC	CASSPPGQGGETQYF
few	TRBD1	TRBV5-1	TRBJ1-2	TGCGCCAGCAGATCAGGGGGTGCTAACTATGGCTACACCTTC	CASRSGGANYGYTF
-	TRBD2	TRBV10-3	TRBJ2-7	TGTGCCATCAGTGAGTCCCCTTGGGGGCTAGCGGGTAGCGAGCAGTACTTC	CAISESPWGLAGSEQYF
few	TRBD1	TRBV20-1	TRBJ2-1	TGCAGTGCTAGAGATACCGGGACAGGGTTCAATGAGCAGTTCTTC	CSARDTGTGFNEQFF
-	-	TRBV20-1	TRBJ2-2	TGCAGTGCCTCCGACAAGAACACCGGGGAGCTGTTTTTT	CSASDKNTGELFF
medium-sized	-	TRBV20-1	TRBJ1-3	TGCAGTGCCGGGGGCCTCTCTGGAAACACCATATATTTT	CSAGGLSGNTIYF
few	TRBD1	TRBV12-3/TRBV12-4	TRBJ2-2	TGTGCCAGCAGTGGACAGGCCGGGGAGCTGTTTTTT	CASSGQAGELFF
many	TRBD2	TRBV11-2	TRBJ2-1	TGTGCCAGCAGCTTGGTGCCGGGAGGGTGGAATGAGCAGTTCTTC	CASSLVPGGWNEQFF
-	-	TRBV20-1	TRBJ1-1	TGCAGTGCTATGACACAACTGAACACTGAAGCTTTCTTT	CSAMTQLNTEAFF
few	-	TRBV12-3/TRBV12-4	TRBJ1-6	TGTGCCAGCAGTCCGAGGCCCAATTCACCCCTCCACTTT	CASSPRPNSPLHF
-	TRBD2	TRBV7-9	TRBJ2-2	TGTGCCAGCCCCCTAGCGGGGGGGCGTATCGGGGAGCTGTTTTTT	CASPLAGGRIGELFF
-	-	TRBV5-5	TRBJ1-6	TGTGCCAGCAGCTTGGTTTCGGTTACTTCGGATTCACCCCTCCACTTT	CASSLVSVTSDSPLHF
many	-	TRBV3-1	TRBJ2-1	TGTGCCAGCAGCCAAGGGGTACTAGCCAGTGAGCAGTTCTTC	CASSQGVLASEQFF
many	TRBD1	TRBV6-2/TRBV6-3	TRBJ1-5	TGTGCCAGCAGTCCCCCCGGGACAGGCTATAGCAATCAGCCCCAGCATTTT	CASSPPGTGYSNQPQHF
-	TRBD1	TRBV20-1	TRBJ2-5	TGCAGTGCTAGCACAGGGGGCGCAGTCAGGGAGACCCAGTACTTC	CSASTGGAVRETQYF
-	-	TRBV7-8	TRBJ2-1	TGTGCCAGCAGCTTGGGGGACCGCTACAATGAGCAGTTCTTC	CASSLGDRYNEQFF
many	TRBD2	TRBV20-1	TRBJ2-7	TGCAGTGCTAGAGGGACTAGCGGAGTCTACGAGCAGTACTTC	CSARGTSGVYEQYF
few	-	TRBV29-1	TRBJ2-4	TGCAGCGTTGTCATAGGTTTCGGACACGGGAAAAACATTCAGTACTTC	CSVVIGFGHGKNIQYF
many	TRBD1	TRBV19	TRBJ1-5	TGTGCCAGTAGTACAAGGACAGGGGCGAATCAGCCCCAGCATTTT	CASSTRTGANQPQHF
few	TRBD1	TRBV10-3	TRBJ2-1	TGTGCCATCAGTCCAACGACAGGGCGAAATGAGCAGTTCTTC	CAISPTTGRNEQFF
once	TRBD2	TRBV15	TRBJ2-1	TGTGCCACCAGCTACGGGAGGCCGGGGGAGCAGTTCTTC	CATSYGRPGEQFF
many	-	TRBV20-1	TRBJ2-7	TGCAGTGCTAGTTTTAGCGGCTTATACGAGCAGTACTTC	CSASFSGLYEQYF
many	TRBD2	TRBV5-1	TRBJ2-1	TGCGCCAGCAGCTCGCCGGGACTAGCGGGAGGGAGCTCCTACAATGAGCAGTTCTTC	CASSSPGLAGGSSYNEQFF
-	-	TRBV12-3/TRBV12-4	TRBJ2-1	TGTGCCAGCAGTTTAGCATTTGGGGACTATGAGCAGTTCTTC	CASSLAFGDYEQFF
many	-	TRBV3-1	TRBJ1-3	TGTGCCAGCAGTCAGGCACTTTCCTCTGGAAACACCATATATTTT	CASSQALSSGNTIYF
few	-	TRBV7-9	TRBJ2-5	TGTGCCAGCAGCTTATCAACAGGGCAAGAGACCCAGTACTTC	CASSLSTGQETQYF
few	-	TRBV7-2	TRBJ1-2	TGTGCCAGCAGCTTAGCGGGGGTTCCCTGGGGCTACACCTTC	CASSLAGVPWGYTF
-	-	TRBV6-5	TRBJ2-2	TGTGCCAGCAGTCACTTGGGGTTTTCGGGGACCGGGGAGCTGTTTTTT	CASSHLGFSGTGELFF
few	-	TRBV10-3	TRBJ2-1	TGTGCCATCAGTGATCGAGAGAATGAGCAGTTCTTC	CAISDRENEQFF
many	-	TRBV5-1	TRBJ1-3	TGCGCCAGCAGGGAATCCGTTCGGAACACCATATATTTT	CASRESVRNTIYF